These 8 T cell receptor beta chains were sequenced from one sample in a study of T cell responses to AZD1222 COVID-19 vaccine. Profiled with immunoSEQ multiplex PCR; TCRdb holds only in-frame clones, not every one. The repertoire consists of fewer than 150,000 clones, with about 89% occurring once and the leading ten covering over 8%. This sample comprised peripheral blood, obtained 28 days after the second AZD1222 dose. The source is an adult who received the AZD1222 COVID-19 vaccine.

This chain links TRBV4-3 with TRBJ2-2; D unresolved. The V gene lost 4 bases and the J gene lost 5 bases, with 14 bases spanning the gap. Germline CDR1 and CDR2: LGHNA and YSLEER. This CDR3 comprises 15 residues. For the CDR3, the DNA is TGCGCCAGCAGCCCCGGGCCTGAAGGGACCGGGGAGCTGTTTTTT. It translates to CASSPGPEGTGELFF.

The V call is TRBV4-2, the J call TRBJ2-3; D uncertain. Germline V gene data show CDR1 as LGHNA and CDR2 as YNFKEQ. The CDR3 totals 15 residues. V dropped 2 bases and J dropped 0 bases, with 9 bases sitting between them. CDR3 sequence reads: CASSQTASSTDTQYF. The CDR3 region has the DNA TGTGCCAGCAGCCAAACGGCCTCTAGCACAGATACGCAGTATTTT.

The rearrangement joins TRBV6-5 to TRBJ2-5, with D possibly matching TRBD2 (5 bases). Trimming removed 6 bases at V and 4 bases at J, with 15 bases between. This CDR3 spans 14 amino acids. CDR1 and CDR2 from the germline V gene are MNHEY and SVGAGI. In DNA form, the CDR3 reads TGTGCCAGCAGGCCCAACCTAGCTTCAGAGACCCAGTACTTC. It is translated as CASRPNLASETQYF.

V gene TRBV30 combines with J gene TRBJ1-5; D is unclear. This CDR3 spans 14 amino acids. The germline V gene has CDR1 GTSNPN and CDR2 SVGIG (reference sequence). Between the trimmed V and J ends, which lost 4 bases and 7 bases, there was a span of 17 bases. The CDR3 DNA is TGTGCCTGGACTGAAGGACCGTTTGGGCAGCCCCAGCATTTT. Residues: CAWTEGPFGQPQHF.

The chain has TRBV18 and TRBJ2-1; maybe TRBD1 (6 bases). This CDR3 region has 14 residues. The germline gives CDR1 KGHSH, CDR2 LQKENI. V lost 10 bases and J lost 2, with 15 bases in between. CDR3 loop: CATTGTRTYNEQFF. The CDR3 region has the DNA TGTGCCACGACCGGGACAAGAACCTACAATGAGCAGTTCTTC.

This chain links TRBV11-2 with TRBJ1-1; D not certain. V lost 6 bases to trimming and J lost 6 bases, with 14 bases between them. Germline CDR1 is SGHAT and CDR2 is FQNNGV. CDR3 length equals 13 residues. In DNA, the CDR3 is TGTGCCAGCAGTCTAACACGAGTCCCTGAAGCTTTCTTT. It codes for CASSLTRVPEAFF.

V is TRBV6-2 or TRBV6-3 and J is TRBJ1-5; D gene uncertain. The CDR3 totals 16 residues. The V and J ends lost 5 bases and 5 bases respectively, with 19 bases between them. Germline V CDR1 and CDR2: MNHEY, SVGEGT. The chain's CDR3 is CASSHRPSQRHQPQHF. The CDR3 coding sequence is TGTGCCAGCAGTCACCGACCCTCCCAGAGACATCAGCCCCAGCATTTT.

The V and J genes are TRBV10-2 and TRBJ2-7; 7 nucleotides agree with TRBD2. The CDR3 is 13 residues long. From germline, CDR1 is WSHSY and CDR2 SAAADI. Trimming at V came to 2 bases and at J to 5 bases, leaving 3 bases not matched to a gene. CDR3 in DNA: TGCGCCAGCAGTGAGAGCGGGACCAACGAGCAGTACTTC. It translates to CASSESGTNEQYF.